Listed below are T cell receptor beta chains from one sample, sequenced in a study of T-cell memory formation after mild COVID-19. TCRdb processed the 5' RACE reads anew with MiXCR; each CDR3 protein has one entry. The table lists some 100,000 distinct CDR3 sequences, over 8.5% of them singletons. Input material: PBMCs or a T cell subset sorted from them (not recorded which). The origin of the receptors is a man between 18 and 35 years old who had mild COVID-19 (a few samples of this study predate the infection). Cell type and time point are not known. Each CDR3 is given with its conserved first and last residue. The order of the fields is J gene, V gene, CDR3 length, CDR3 protein.

TRBJ2-5 | TRBV6-2/TRBV6-3 | 13 | CASSLQLVETQYF
TRBJ2-1 | TRBV13 | 12 | CASTMGTGEQFF
TRBJ2-1 | TRBV7-9 | 15 | CASNKGWDSPDEQFF
TRBJ2-3 | TRBV9 | 16 | CASSTPHGQGVDTQYF
TRBJ1-2 | TRBV29-1 | 14 | CSGRGETGRYGYTF
TRBJ1-5 | TRBV27 | 15 | CASSWGGSGNQPQHF
TRBJ1-1 | TRBV4-1 | 15 | CASSLTGGLNTEAFF
TRBJ1-4 | TRBV7-6 | 18 | CASSLAHRTDSFTEKLFF
TRBJ2-4 | TRBV11-2 | 16 | CASSQEEGGPGNIQYF
TRBJ1-1 | TRBV7-9 | 14 | CASSAPAWNTEAFF
TRBJ2-1 | TRBV7-2 | 16 | CASSLGFRRAHHEQFF
TRBJ1-6 | TRBV24-1 | 14 | CATSDGELNSPLHF
TRBJ1-1 | TRBV19 | 13 | CASSYGTGTEAFF
TRBJ2-5 | TRBV4-1 | 15 | CASSYPGQSQETQYF
TRBJ2-5 | TRBV7-6 | 14 | CASSLGGGRETQYF
TRBJ2-1 | TRBV6-1 | 14 | CASSESGQYNEQFF
TRBJ1-1 | TRBV7-6 | 14 | CASSAGTANTEAFF
TRBJ2-7 | TRBV4-1 | 15 | CASSQGVTSSYEQYF
TRBJ2-3 | TRBV7-9 | 14 | CASSLDGVPDTQYF
TRBJ2-1 | TRBV28 | 11 | CAGQGGNEQFF
TRBJ2-1 | TRBV5-1 | 15 | CASSFRSPTYNEQFF
TRBJ1-5 | TRBV7-2 | 15 | CASSLGTGYDQPQHF
TRBJ2-1 | TRBV7-2 | 13 | CASSLGWSHEQFF
TRBJ2-7 | TRBV27 | 12 | CASSDRSYEQYF